Presented here are 9 T cell receptor beta chains from one specimen sequenced in a study of blood T cell repertoires in COVID-19. The repertoire was sequenced with immunoSEQ multiplex PCR; TCRdb's copy has only in-frame clones and lacks some. In the table there are about 14,000 clones, more than 70% of which are singletons. Specimen: peripheral blood. All receptors derive from a human donor in a cohort sampled during active COVID-19.

The chain carries TRBV6-5 and TRBJ1-2, with D tentatively TRBD1 (5 bases). V shed 6 bases and J shed 8 bases, with 19 bases lying between them. The CDR3 consists of 14 residues. Germline V gene lookup returns CDR1 MNHEY and CDR2 SVGAGI. This CDR3 reads CASRADIGGRGYTF. CDR3 nucleotide sequence: TGTGCCAGCAGGGCGGACATCGGGGGAAGGGGCTACACCTTC.

The chain carries TRBV6-5 and TRBJ1-4; D might be TRBD1 (5 bases). Trimming cost V 6 bases and J 0 bases, with 8 bases left between them. This CDR3 spans 14 amino acids. Germline loops: CDR1 MNHEY, CDR2 SVGAGI. CDR3 in amino acids: CASRRQSTNEKLFF. DNA of the CDR3: TGTGCCAGCAGGAGACAGTCAACTAATGAAAAACTGTTTTTT.

The J gene is TRBJ1-1, the V gene TRBV29-1; D unresolved. The germline CDR1 and CDR2 sequences are SQVTM and ANQGSEA. This CDR3 is 12 amino acids long. The V gene lost 4 bases and the J gene lost 8 bases, with 14 bases spanning the gap. The CDR3 spells CSVVGRVGEAFF. CDR3 in DNA: TGCAGCGTTGTAGGGAGGGTGGGCGAAGCTTTCTTT.

The rearrangement uses TRBV2 and TRBJ2-4, with D perhaps TRBD2 (6 bases). CDR3 length equals 14 residues. Germline V gives CDR1 SNHLY, CDR2 FYNNEI. V gave up 7 bases and J gave up 3 bases, with 13 bases separating them. The DNA for the CDR3 is TGTGCCAGCACTTCAGGGCGGGACAAAAACATTCAGTACTTC. It yields the protein CASTSGRDKNIQYF.

This sequence joins TRBV7-9 and TRBJ1-2; 7 bases match TRBD1. There are 17 residues in the CDR3. V trimming: 4 bases; J trimming: 5 bases; junction bases outside the gene matches: 16. Per germline, CDR1 SEHNR and CDR2 FQNEAQ (reference sequence). The CDR3 sequence: CASSSDQTGLGVYGYTF. The DNA for the CDR3 is TGTGCCAGCAGCTCCGACCAGACAGGGTTGGGGGTGTATGGCTACACCTTC.

The rearrangement uses TRBV7-9 and TRBJ2-1, with a possible D match to TRBD2 (5 bases). V was clipped by 0 bases and J by 7 bases, with 13 bases between them. Per the germline V gene, CDR1 is SEHNR and CDR2 is FQNEAQ (reference sequence). The CDR3 is 15 amino acids. The DNA for the CDR3 is TGTGCCAGCAGCTTAGCCCGCCTAGCTCGTAATGAGCAGTTCTTC. Its translation is CASSLARLARNEQFF.

The chain uses TRBV21-1 and TRBJ2-1; TRBD2, the D gene given by the table, was not confirmed from the DNA. TRBV21-1 counts as a pseudogene. The CDR3 totals 13 residues. This CDR3 is CASSILENNEQFF. In nucleotides, the CDR3 is TGTGCCAGCAGCATACTAGAAAACAATGAGCAGTTCTTC.

This clone was detected only once. The V call is TRBV9, the J call TRBJ1-4, with 9 nucleotides matching TRBD1. The V gene end was trimmed by 2 bases and the J gene end by 8 bases; junction bases not matched to a gene: 10. The CDR3 spans 16 residues. Germline V CDR1 and CDR2: SGDLS, YYNGEE. CDR3 protein: CASSVGTGQGSEKLFF. CDR3 nucleotides: TGTGCCAGCAGCGTTGGGACGGGACAGGGAAGCGAAAAACTGTTTTTT.

This chain joins TRBV19 and TRBJ2-2, with 7 bases identical to TRBD1. The germline CDR1 and CDR2 sequences are LNHDA and SQIVND (reference sequence). The CDR3 is 16 residues long. The J segment lost 2 bases and the V segment lost 4 bases, leaving 7 bases of the junction unmatched. In DNA form, the CDR3 reads TGTGCCAGTAGTAAAGGGGGCGGAACTAACACCGGGGAGCTGTTTTTT. Protein product: CASSKGGGTNTGELFF.